These 8 T cell receptor beta chains share one sample of origin, sequenced in a study of shared clonotypes between healthy human individuals. CD45RO-negative CD8 cells positively selected for CCR7 made up the naive population, which excluded terminally differentiated effector memory CD45RA+ cells. Clones were read by immunoSEQ multiplex PCR, and TCRdb kept only the in-frame ones, dropping some. Seen here are approximately 810,000 clones, nearly 95% observed once, and the top ten hold under 30%. The sample comprised naive CD8+ T cells sorted from blood. The receptors derive from a man aged 25 to 40 in good health.

The rearrangement joins TRBV7-9 to TRBJ1-1, with TRBD1 matching 8 bases. The CDR3 has 14 residues. The germline CDR1 and CDR2 sequences are SEHNR and FQNEAQ (reference sequence). Trimming at V came to 4 bases and at J to 8 bases, leaving 9 bases not matched to a gene. The CDR3 reads CASSSVDREKEAFF. The CDR3 region has the DNA TGTGCCAGCAGCTCAGTGGACAGGGAAAAGGAAGCTTTCTTT.

V usage is TRBV7-8 and J usage is TRBJ2-7; D not resolved. V dropped 1 base and J dropped 5 bases, with 6 bases sitting between them. The CDR3 totals 12 residues. From germline, CDR1 is SGHVS and CDR2 FQNEAQ. CDR3 nucleotides: TGTGCCAGCAGCTTAGTTTCCCACGAGCAGTACTTC. It specifies CASSLVSHEQYF.

The chain joins TRBV28 to TRBJ2-5, with 12 bases fitting TRBD2. This CDR3 comprises 15 residues. CDR1 MDHEN and CDR2 SYDVKM come from the germline V gene. With 3 bases clipped from V and 4 bases from J, the junction kept 3 bases outside the gene matches. The CDR3 sequence: CASSLSSGRAETQYF. The CDR3 coding sequence is TGTGCCAGCAGTTTGTCTAGCGGGAGGGCAGAGACCCAGTACTTC. The full variable domain, rest sourced from reference TRBV28 and TRBJ2-5, is DVKVTQSSRYLVKRTGEKVFLECVQDMDHENMFWYRQDPGLGLRLIYFSYDVKMKEKGDIPEGYSVSREKKERFSLILESASTNQTSMYLCASSLSSGRAETQYFGPGTRLLVL.

As regards this clone: The sample contains more than one DNA sequence encoding this CDR3. The chain is built from TRBV9 and TRBJ2-7, with D perhaps matching TRBD1 or TRBD2 (6 bases each). CDR1 SGDLS and CDR2 YYNGEE come from the germline V gene. The length of the CDR3 is 13 residues. The germline V and J ends were trimmed by 2 bases and 3 bases, with 9 bases remaining between them. The CDR3 region is CASSVRGGYEQYF. The CDR3 coding sequence is TGTGCCAGCAGCGTCAGGGGAGGCTACGAGCAGTACTTC.

V and J are TRBV15 and TRBJ2-3; 7 bases align to TRBD2. Trimming cost V 5 bases and J 4 bases; bases outside gene matches: 6. CDR3 length: 14 residues. Germline V gene lookup returns CDR1 LNHNV and CDR2 YYDKDF (reference sequence). In DNA form, the CDR3 reads TGTGCCACCAGCTCAGGACTAGACGCAGATACGCAGTATTTT. As protein: CATSSGLDADTQYF.

The V call is TRBV6-1, the J call TRBJ2-7; no definite D call. The V end lost 4 bases, the J end lost 0 bases, and 10 bases lay between the germline ends. Germline loops: CDR1 MNHNS, CDR2 SASEGT. The CDR3 spans 14 residues. In DNA form, the CDR3 reads TGTGCCAGCAGTGCTTGGGGTAGCTCCTACGAGCAGTACTTC. This codes for CASSAWGSSYEQYF.

This rearrangement joins TRBV28 to TRBJ2-7; TRBD2 is a possible D gene (6 bases). V was clipped by 5 bases and J by 2 bases, with 16 bases between them. CDR3 length equals 15 residues. The germline V gene has CDR1 MDHEN and CDR2 SYDVKM. Written as DNA, the CDR3 is TGTGCCAGCAGTCCGCGGGGAGCCCCCCCCTACGAGCAGTACTTC. It specifies CASSPRGAPPYEQYF.

This chain uses TRBV9 with TRBJ1-3; the D is unclear. V lost 4 bases and J 7 bases, leaving 21 bases between the germline ends. CDR3 size: 16 residues. Germline CDR1 is SGDLS and CDR2 is YYNGEE. In DNA, the CDR3 is TGTGCCAGCAGCCCGAGGTTCCGGGGAATGCGGAACACCATATATTTT. Translation: CASSPRFRGMRNTIYF.